This section outlines one T cell receptor beta chain sequence together with its context. Its antigen is not identified. The sample comes from a study of radiation and T cells in renal cell carcinoma. Study-wide results and limits: Top tumor clonotypes rose in blood 2 weeks post-radiation, then contracted.

Time point indicated: baseline pretreatment blood. Treatment in this sample: 15 Gy SBRT to primary tumor, nephrectomy 4 weeks later. After SBRT, blood was collected at 2 and 4 weeks, plus baseline. The protocol was immunoSEQ multiplex PCR, while the TCRdb copy is restricted to in-frame clones and leaves out a portion. Of 120,000 to 150,000 clones listed, about 88% are singletons. The sample in question was blood, obtained from a patient whose treatment included radiotherapy and nephrectomy. The TCR originated in a woman aged 70-85 years with renal cell carcinoma.

The DNA for the CDR3 is TGTGCCAGCAGCCAAGAGTCGCGGGGAAACACCTACGAGCAGTACTTC. It yields the protein CASSQESRGNTYEQYF. The genes are TRBV4-2 and TRBJ2-7, with D possibly matching TRBD2 (6 bases). Germline CDR1 reads LGHNA; CDR2 reads YNFKEQ. The V end lost 0 bases, the J end lost 2 bases, and 14 bases lay between the germline ends. The CDR3 extends over 16 amino acids.